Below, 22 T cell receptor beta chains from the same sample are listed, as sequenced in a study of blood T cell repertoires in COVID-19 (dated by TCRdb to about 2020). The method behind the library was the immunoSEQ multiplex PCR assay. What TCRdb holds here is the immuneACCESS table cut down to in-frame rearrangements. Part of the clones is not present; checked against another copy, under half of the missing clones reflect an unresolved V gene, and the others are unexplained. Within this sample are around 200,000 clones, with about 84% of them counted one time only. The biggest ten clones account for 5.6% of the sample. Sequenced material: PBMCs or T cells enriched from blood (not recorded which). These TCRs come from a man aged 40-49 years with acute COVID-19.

The CDR3 region is CASSQDLGGQPNTEAFF. CDR3 coding DNA: TGTGCCAGCAGCCAAGATCTGGGAGGCCAGCCGAACACTGAAGCTTTCTTT. The chain links TRBV14 to TRBJ1-1; D is ambiguous. Germline-derived CDR1 and CDR2 are SGHDN and FVKESK. The CDR3 covers 17 residues. V was trimmed by 0 bases and J by 1 base, leaving 15 bases between them.

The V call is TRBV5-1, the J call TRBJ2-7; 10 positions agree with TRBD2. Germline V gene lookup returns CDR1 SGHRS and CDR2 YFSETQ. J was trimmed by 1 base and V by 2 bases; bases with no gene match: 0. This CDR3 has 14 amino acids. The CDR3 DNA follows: TGCGCCAGCAGCTTTAGCGGGGGGTCCTACGAGCAGTACTTC. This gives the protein CASSFSGGSYEQYF. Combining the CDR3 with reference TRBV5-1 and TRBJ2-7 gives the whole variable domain KAGVTQTPRYLIKTRGQQVTLSCSPISGHRSVSWYQQTPGQGLQFLFEYFSETQRNKGNFPGRFSGRQFSNSRSEMNVSTLELGDSALYLCASSFSGGSYEQYFGPGTRLTVT.

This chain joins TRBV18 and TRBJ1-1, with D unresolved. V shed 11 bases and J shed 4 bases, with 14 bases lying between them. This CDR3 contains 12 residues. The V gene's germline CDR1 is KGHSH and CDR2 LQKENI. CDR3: CAVSGGSTEAFF. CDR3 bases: TGTGCCGTCTCCGGAGGGAGCACTGAAGCTTTCTTT.

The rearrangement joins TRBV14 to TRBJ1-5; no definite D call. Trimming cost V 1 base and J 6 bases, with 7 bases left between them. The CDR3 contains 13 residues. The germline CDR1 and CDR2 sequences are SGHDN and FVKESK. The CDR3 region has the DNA TGTGCCAGCAGCCAAGGGTTGGCTCAGCCCCAGCATTTT. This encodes CASSQGLAQPQHF.

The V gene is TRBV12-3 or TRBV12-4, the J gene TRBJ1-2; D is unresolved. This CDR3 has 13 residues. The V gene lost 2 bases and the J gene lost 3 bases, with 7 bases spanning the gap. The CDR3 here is CASSLKLYYGYTF. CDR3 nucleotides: TGTGCCAGCAGTTTAAAACTCTACTATGGCTACACCTTC.

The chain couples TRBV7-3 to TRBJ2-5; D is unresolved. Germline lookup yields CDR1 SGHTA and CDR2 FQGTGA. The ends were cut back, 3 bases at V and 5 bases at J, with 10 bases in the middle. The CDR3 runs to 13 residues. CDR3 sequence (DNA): TGTGCCAGCAGCTTGAGCACCATGGAGACCCAGTACTTC. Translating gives CASSLSTMETQYF. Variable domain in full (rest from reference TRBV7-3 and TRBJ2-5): GAGVSQTPSNKVTEKGKYVELRCDPISGHTALYWYRQSLGQGPEFLIYFQGTGAADDSGLPNDRFFAVRPEGSVSTLKIQRTERGDSAVYLCASSLSTMETQYFGPGTRLLVL.

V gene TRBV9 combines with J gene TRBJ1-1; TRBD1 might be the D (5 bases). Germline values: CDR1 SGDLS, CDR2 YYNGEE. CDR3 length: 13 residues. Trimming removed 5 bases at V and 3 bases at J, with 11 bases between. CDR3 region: CASSSGGDTEAFF. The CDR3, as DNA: TGTGCCAGCAGTAGTGGGGGGGACACTGAAGCTTTCTTT.

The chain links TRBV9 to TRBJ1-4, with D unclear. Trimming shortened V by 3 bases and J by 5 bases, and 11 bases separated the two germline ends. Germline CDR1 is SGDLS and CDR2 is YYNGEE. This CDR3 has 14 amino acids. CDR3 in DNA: TGTGCCAGCAGCGCTCAGGATATCAATGAAAAACTGTTTTTT. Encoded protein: CASSAQDINEKLFF. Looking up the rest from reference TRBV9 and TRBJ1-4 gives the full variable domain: DSGVTQTPKHLITATGQRVTLRCSPRSGDLSVYWYQQSLDQGLQFLIQYYNGEERAKGNILERFSAQQFPDLHSELNLSSLELGDSALYFCASSAQDINEKLFFGSGTQLSVL.

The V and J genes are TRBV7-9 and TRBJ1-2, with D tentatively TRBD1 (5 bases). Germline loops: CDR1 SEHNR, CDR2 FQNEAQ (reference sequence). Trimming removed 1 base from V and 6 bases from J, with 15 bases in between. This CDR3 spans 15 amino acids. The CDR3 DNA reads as TGTGCCAGCAGCTTAGGGTTAGGGGCGGCGGATGGCTACACCTTC. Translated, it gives CASSLGLGAADGYTF.

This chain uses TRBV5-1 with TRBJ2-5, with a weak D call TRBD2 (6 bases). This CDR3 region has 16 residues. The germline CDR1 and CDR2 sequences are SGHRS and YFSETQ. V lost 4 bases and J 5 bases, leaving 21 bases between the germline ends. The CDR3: CASSLMAGRGAETQYF. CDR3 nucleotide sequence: TGCGCCAGCAGCCTGATGGCGGGCCGCGGGGCGGAGACCCAGTACTTC.

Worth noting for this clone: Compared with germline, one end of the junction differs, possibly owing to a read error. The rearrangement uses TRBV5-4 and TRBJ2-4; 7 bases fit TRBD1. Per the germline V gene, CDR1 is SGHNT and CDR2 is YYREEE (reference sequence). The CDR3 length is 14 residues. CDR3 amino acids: CASSPGTAQNIQYF. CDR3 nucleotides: TGTGCCAGCAGTCCCGGGACAGCCCAAAACATTCAGTACTTC.

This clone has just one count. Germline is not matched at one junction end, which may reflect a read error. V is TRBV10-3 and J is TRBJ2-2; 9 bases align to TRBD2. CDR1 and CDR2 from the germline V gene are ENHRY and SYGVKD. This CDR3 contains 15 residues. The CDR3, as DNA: TGCTCAACAGCGGCGGGAGGGCCAGGCACCGGGGAGCTGTTTTTT. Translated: CSTAAGGPGTGELFF.

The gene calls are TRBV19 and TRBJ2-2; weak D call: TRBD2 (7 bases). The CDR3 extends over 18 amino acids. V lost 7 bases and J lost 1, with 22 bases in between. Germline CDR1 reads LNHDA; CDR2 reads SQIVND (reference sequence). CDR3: CASTLGGRASGNTGELFF. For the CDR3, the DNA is TGTGCCAGTACCTTGGGGGGGCGGGCTAGCGGGAACACCGGGGAGCTGTTTTTT.

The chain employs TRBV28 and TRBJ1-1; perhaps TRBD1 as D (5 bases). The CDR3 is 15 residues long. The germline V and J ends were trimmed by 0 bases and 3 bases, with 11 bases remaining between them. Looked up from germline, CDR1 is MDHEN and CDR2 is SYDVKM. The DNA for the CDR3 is TGTGCCAGCAGTTTATGGGCAGGGAGGTACACTGAAGCTTTCTTT. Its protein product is CASSLWAGRYTEAFF. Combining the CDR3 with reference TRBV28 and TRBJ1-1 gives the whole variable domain DVKVTQSSRYLVKRTGEKVFLECVQDMDHENMFWYRQDPGLGLRLIYFSYDVKMKEKGDIPEGYSVSREKKERFSLILESASTNQTSMYLCASSLWAGRYTEAFFGQGTRLTVV.

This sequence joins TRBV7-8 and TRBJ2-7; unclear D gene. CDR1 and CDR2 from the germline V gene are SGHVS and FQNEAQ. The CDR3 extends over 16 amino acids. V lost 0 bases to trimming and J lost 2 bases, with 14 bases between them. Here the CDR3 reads CASSLALVRLPYEQYF. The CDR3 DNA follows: TGTGCCAGCAGCTTAGCGCTGGTCAGGCTCCCCTACGAGCAGTACTTC. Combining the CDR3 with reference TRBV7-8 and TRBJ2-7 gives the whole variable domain GAGVSQSPRYKVAKRGQDVALRCDPISGHVSLFWYQQALGQGPEFLTYFQNEAQLDKSGLPSDRFFAERPEGSVSTLKIQRTQQEDSAVYLCASSLALVRLPYEQYFGPGTRLTVT.

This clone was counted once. CDR3 coding DNA: TGTGCCAGTAGTCTCACAGGGGCCCGTAGCAATCAGCCCCAGCATTTT. Amino acid sequence: CASSLTGARSNQPQHF. V and J are TRBV19 and TRBJ1-5, with 7 bases identical to TRBD1. The CDR3 sequence is 16 residues long. The germline V gene has CDR1 LNHDA and CDR2 SQIVND (reference sequence). Trimming took 5 bases from V and 0 from J; bases not matched to a gene: 7.

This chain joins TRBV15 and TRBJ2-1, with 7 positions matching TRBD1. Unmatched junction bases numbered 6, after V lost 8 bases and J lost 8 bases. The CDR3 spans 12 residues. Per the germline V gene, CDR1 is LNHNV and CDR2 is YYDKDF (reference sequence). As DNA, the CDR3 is TGTGCCACCGGGGACAGTCGGGATGAGCAGTTCTTC. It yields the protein CATGDSRDEQFF.

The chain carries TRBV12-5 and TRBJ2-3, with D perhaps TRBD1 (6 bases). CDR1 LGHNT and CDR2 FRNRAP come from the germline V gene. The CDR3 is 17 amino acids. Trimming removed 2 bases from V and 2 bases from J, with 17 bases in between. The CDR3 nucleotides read TGTGCTAGTGGTTTGCCCCATGGGCCAGGGGACACAGATACGCAGTATTTT. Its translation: CASGLPHGPGDTDTQYF.

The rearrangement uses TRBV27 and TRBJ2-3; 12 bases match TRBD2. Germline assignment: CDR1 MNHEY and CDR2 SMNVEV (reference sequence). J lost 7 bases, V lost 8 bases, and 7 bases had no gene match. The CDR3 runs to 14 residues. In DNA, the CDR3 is TGTGCCAGCTTGGGACTAGCGGGTGCCTATACGCAGTATTTT. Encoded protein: CASLGLAGAYTQYF.

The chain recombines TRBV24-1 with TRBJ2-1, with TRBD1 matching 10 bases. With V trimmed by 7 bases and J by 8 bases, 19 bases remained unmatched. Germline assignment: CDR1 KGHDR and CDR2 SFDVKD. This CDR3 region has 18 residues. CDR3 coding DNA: TGTGCCACCAGCGATAAGCCTTCGTGGGACAGGGGAGGGGATGAGCAGTTCTTC. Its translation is CATSDKPSWDRGGDEQFF.

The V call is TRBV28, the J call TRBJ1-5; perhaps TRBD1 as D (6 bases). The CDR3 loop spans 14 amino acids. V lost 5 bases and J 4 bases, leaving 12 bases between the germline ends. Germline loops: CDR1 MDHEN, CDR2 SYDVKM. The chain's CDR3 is CASSPAGANQPQHF. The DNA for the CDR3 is TGTGCCAGCAGTCCGGCAGGGGCAAATCAGCCCCAGCATTTT.

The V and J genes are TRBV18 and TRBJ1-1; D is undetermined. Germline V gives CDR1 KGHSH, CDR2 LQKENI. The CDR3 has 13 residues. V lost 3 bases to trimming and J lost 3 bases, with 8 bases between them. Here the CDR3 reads CASSPYEDTEAFF. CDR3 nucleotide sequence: TGTGCCAGCTCACCTTATGAGGACACTGAAGCTTTCTTT.